This T cell receptor (beta chain) emerged from a study of T cell repertoires in cytomegalovirus infection. Across the whole study: The study used recently identified HLA-C-restricted and well-studied HLA-B-restricted CMV epitopes. An indication of both CMV infection and matching HLA type came from public TCR beta signatures. Overall study results and limits: Dominant in the ex vivo response were TCR beta clonotypes restricted by HLA-C and specific for CMV. Accumulated public TCR beta family frequency recognized individuals carrying CMV together with the relevant HLA.

In TCRdb, the reads were re-called with MiXCR into one record per CDR3 protein. This sample yields some 270,000 distinct CDR3 sequences, of which roughly a fifth are seen a single time; approximately 19% belongs to the top ten. Points on this clonotype: Its antigen is currently unknown.

The ends were cut back, 3 bases at V and 5 bases at J, with 10 bases in the middle. Germline V gene sequence: CDR1 MNHEY, CDR2 SMNVEV (reference sequence). CDR3 length equals 14 residues. This chain joins TRBV27 and TRBJ1-4; perhaps TRBD1 as D (5 bases). This specimen was cultured PBMCs, taken from culture after CMV antigen stimulation. The TCR sequence derives from a human donor in good health (CMV status not recorded). Some clones in this sample may be carry-over from other donors' samples. The CDR3 region has the DNA TGTGCCAGCAGTTTTGGGGGGGGGAATGAAAAACTGTTTTTT. It encodes CASSFGGGNEKLFF.